This entry lists 6 T cell receptor beta chains sequenced from one sample in a study of blood T cell repertoires in COVID-19 (dated by TCRdb to 2018 to 2020). Library creation used the immunoSEQ multiplex PCR assay. TCRdb took over this immuneACCESS table, retaining in-frame rearrangements with V and J assigned. Such tables are incomplete; in checked studies, under half of the missing clones stem from an unresolved V gene, and the remainder is unexplained. This sample gives under 250,000 clones in total; nearly 90% of them show up just once. The top ten clonotypes cover 15% to 20% of the sample. Sequencing was done on a sample of peripheral blood. These receptors originate from a man aged 45-65 years with COVID-19, enrolled during active disease.

This CDR3 is CAWNLAGAQNTGELFF. In nucleotides, the CDR3 is TGTGCCTGGAATCTAGCGGGAGCCCAGAACACCGGGGAGCTGTTTTTT. The chain joins TRBV30 to TRBJ2-2; 10 bases agree with TRBD2. The CDR3 extends over 16 amino acids. Looked up from germline, CDR1 is GTSNPN and CDR2 is SVGIG (reference sequence). V was pared by 4 bases and J by 1 base, with 6 bases of the junction left unmatched. Drawing the rest from reference TRBV30 and TRBJ2-2, the complete variable domain is SQTIHQWPATLVQPVGSPLSLECTVEGTSNPNLYWYRQAAGRGLQLLFYSVGIGQISSEVPQNLSASRPQDRQFILSSKKLLLSDSGFYLCAWNLAGAQNTGELFFGEGSRLTVL.

The chain links TRBV14 to TRBJ1-2; 8 bases are shared with TRBD1. CDR3 length: 16 residues. Germline-derived CDR1 and CDR2 are SGHDN and FVKESK. J gave up 8 bases and V 4 bases, and 15 bases lay outside the gene matches. In DNA form, the CDR3 reads TGTGCCAGCAGCCGGGTTGGGGGACAGGCCGCAGGGGGCTACACCTTC. Its protein is CASSRVGGQAAGGYTF.

The gene calls are TRBV2 and TRBJ2-7, with 7 bases lining up with TRBD1. This CDR3 comprises 14 residues. The junction had 6 bases not matched to a gene; V was cut back by 7 bases and J by 0 bases. Germline CDR1 SNHLY, CDR2 FYNNEI. CDR3 residues: CASTGDSYSYEQYF. The CDR3 DNA follows: TGTGCCAGCACCGGGGACAGCTACTCCTACGAGCAGTACTTC.

The gene calls are TRBV30 and TRBJ2-3; D possibly corresponds to TRBD1 (6 bases). The ends were cut back, 1 base at V and 1 base at J, with 6 bases in the middle. The V gene's germline CDR1 is GTSNPN and CDR2 SVGIG (reference sequence). This CDR3 has 13 residues. CDR3 sequence reads: CAWSGTGTDTQYF. CDR3 coding DNA: TGTGCCTGGAGTGGGACAGGCACAGATACGCAGTATTTT. Full variable domain (missing parts from reference TRBV30 and TRBJ2-3): SQTIHQWPATLVQPVGSPLSLECTVEGTSNPNLYWYRQAAGRGLQLLFYSVGIGQISSEVPQNLSASRPQDRQFILSSKKLLLSDSGFYLCAWSGTGTDTQYFGPGTRLTVL.

The chain combines TRBV20-1 with TRBJ1-4; 7 bases map to TRBD1. Germline CDR1 reads DFQATT; CDR2 reads SNEGSKA (reference sequence). CDR3 length: 11 residues. V lost 7 bases to trimming and J lost 8 bases; unmatched junction nucleotides: 4. The chain's CDR3 is CSVRGLEKLFF. For the CDR3, the DNA is TGCAGTGTGAGGGGGCTCGAAAAACTGTTTTTT.

V and J are TRBV6-5 and TRBJ1-6, with 7 bases lining up with TRBD1. The CDR3 loop spans 14 amino acids. CDR1 MNHEY and CDR2 SVGAGI come from the germline V gene. Trimming took 5 bases from V and 6 from J; bases not matched to a gene: 4. The CDR3 sequence: CASSRTGVNSPLHF. The CDR3 bases are TGTGCCAGCAGTCGTACAGGGGTTAATTCACCCCTCCACTTT.